The T cell receptor (beta chain) under discussion was sequenced for a study of blood T cells in healthy people across ages (dated by TCRdb to between 2015 and 2016). With respect to the entire study: In model experiments, template switching captured about one uniquely barcoded TCR beta cDNA molecule for every two T cells. To avoid experimental bias, donors of different ages were spread randomly across the sequencing lanes. Using deep sequencing normalized with unique cDNA molecular identifiers, the study measured how TCR beta repertoire diversity changes with age. The donors were divided into four age groups: young (average about 16 years), middle-aged (almost 40), aged (approximately 64) and long-lived (about 79). The study analyzed two additional independent replicas of 1 million unique cDNA reads from the same blood draw for two donors, one aged 18 to 30 and one aged 80 or older. General conclusions and limits of the study: As age increased, observed TCR beta diversity per million T cells dropped in a roughly linear way, and a significant reduction was already evident by age 40. Because profiling used bulk unsorted PBMCs, naive and antigen-experienced compartments could not be compared conclusively. Because donor CMV infection status was unknown, age-related changes in expanded clonotypes were potentially confounded. Estimates of total diversity based on one million sequenced T cells were regarded as lower bounds and as underestimates. A strong correlation was found between observed TCR beta diversity and the percentage of naive T cells measured by flow cytometry. Compared with the aged group, more naive CD4+ T cells, fewer expanded clones and increased TCR diversity were shown by the long-lived group, suggesting age selection.

The library was built by means of 5' RACE. The reads were generated on an Illumina HiSeq 2500. The second PCR ran for about 7 to 11 cycles and used a J-beta primer mix along with a sample-barcoded 5' primer. Each TCR beta cDNA molecule received a unique molecular identifier from a template-switch 5' adaptor carrying 12 random nucleotides. At least 2.5 million CDR3-containing paired-end reads were obtained from each sample. All of the RNA was converted into first-strand cDNA using the Mint cDNA synthesis kit, with a TRBC-specific oligonucleotide serving as the primer. Following uracil-DNA glycosylase treatment, all cDNA underwent a first 18-cycle PCR with the universal primers M1SS and BC2_uni_R. The study's own analysis went as follows. Normalization of each sample was performed by random selection of 1 million high-quality reads, each carrying a distinct molecular identifier. Instead of being binned into consensus sequences, reads that shared molecular identifiers were thrown out. MiTCR, set to a Q25 quality threshold and the strictest error-elimination algorithm, was used for CDR3 identification, clonotype clustering and error correction. A nonparametric unseen species model with Euler transformation was used to estimate lower-bound total TCR beta diversity. TCRdb reanalyzed the raw reads on its own, using fastp at Q25 for trimming and MiXCR for clone calling, and kept in-frame beta chains. Each CDR3 protein appears once, grouped with its most common genes and DNA. TCRdb's processing, not the authors' own work, is the source of the V and J calls. This sample holds hundreds of thousands of distinct CDR3 sequences; under 65% were observed only once. Together, the top ten hold 35% to 40% of the sample.

About this clonotype: Its antigen is currently not known. Per-base qualities were not stored, and no clone one base away is much larger.

The germline V gene supplies CDR1 MDHEN and CDR2 SYDVKM. From cysteine to phenylalanine, the CDR3 is 15 amino acids long. Just the 45-base CDR3 DNA is kept, in frame starting at base 1. Here V drops 5 bases and J drops 5 bases, and the junction holds 9 bases not matched to any gene. The approximately 39 donors, aged roughly 6 to 95 years, were systemically healthy Caucasian individuals from Russia. Approximately 10 milliliters of peripheral blood were collected from each donor into EDTA-treated Vacutainer tubes. Ficoll-Paque density-gradient centrifugation was used to isolate PBMCs, with at least 6.5 million per sample. Trizol reagent was used to extract total RNA from PBMCs, with at least 6 micrograms per sample. For every donor, an aliquot of PBMCs went through flow cytometry to measure the percentages of naive CD45RAhigh/CD27high T cells.

This receptor was taken from a man between 60 and 70 years old in good health. What was sequenced was blood. The chain was built from TRBV28 and TRBJ2-7; 10 central nucleotides agree with TRBD1. The CDR3 loop reads CASSPEDRGIDEQYF. The nucleotide sequence reads as follows: TGTGCCAGCAGTCCCGAGGACAGGGGGATTGACGAGCAGTACTTC.